This TCR beta chain was identified during a study of blood T cell repertoires in COVID-19. For the study at large: T cells, B-cell-depleted T cells, or PBMCs provided the cDNA or gDNA that served as material.

In the study's own analysis: For nucleated cells, counts were estimated from reference gene primer amplification. Method: immunoSEQ multiplex PCR; TCRdb's copy keeps in-frame clones and lacks some. V and J calls and clone size come straight from that table; D and trimming were deduced from the DNA. The table has 150,000 to 200,000 clones, about four fifths seen once. Clinical histories supplied by participants themselves formed the basis of cohort assignment. The origin of this receptor is a man between 45 and 60 years old who had recovered from COVID-19. Sequenced: PBMCs or T cells enriched from blood (not recorded which).

The CDR3 is CASSLTRTKSSYEQYF. The CDR3 DNA sequence: TGCGCCAGCAGCTTGACTAGGACTAAGAGCTCCTACGAGCAGTACTTC. This chain connects TRBV5-1 to TRBJ2-7, with D possibly matching TRBD2 (6 bases). The V end was cut by 1 base, the J end by 0 bases, with 14 bases between. CDR1 SGHRS and CDR2 YFSETQ come from the germline V gene. The CDR3 is 16 amino acids.